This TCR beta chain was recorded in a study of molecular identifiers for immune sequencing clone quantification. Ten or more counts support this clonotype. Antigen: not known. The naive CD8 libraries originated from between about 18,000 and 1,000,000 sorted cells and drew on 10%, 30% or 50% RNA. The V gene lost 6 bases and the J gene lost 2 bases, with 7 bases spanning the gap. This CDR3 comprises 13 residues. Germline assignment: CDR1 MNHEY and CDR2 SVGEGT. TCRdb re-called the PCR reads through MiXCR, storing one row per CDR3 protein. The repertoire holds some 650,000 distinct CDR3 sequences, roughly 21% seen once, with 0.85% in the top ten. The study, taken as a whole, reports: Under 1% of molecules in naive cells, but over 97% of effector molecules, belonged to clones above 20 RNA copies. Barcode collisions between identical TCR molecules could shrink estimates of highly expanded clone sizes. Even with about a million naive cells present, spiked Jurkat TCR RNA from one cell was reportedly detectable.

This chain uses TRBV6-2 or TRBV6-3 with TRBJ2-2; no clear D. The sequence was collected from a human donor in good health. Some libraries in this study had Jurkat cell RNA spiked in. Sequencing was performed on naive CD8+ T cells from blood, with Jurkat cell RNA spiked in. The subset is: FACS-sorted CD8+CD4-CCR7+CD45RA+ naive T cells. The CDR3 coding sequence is TGTGCCAGCAGCTCCACCAACACCGGGGAGCTGTTTTTT. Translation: CASSSTNTGELFF.